The clone carrying this TCR beta chain was seen repeatedly, ten times or more. Antigen: not known. This record belongs to a study of blood T cells in healthy people across ages. V lost 0 bases and J lost 0, with 11 bases in between. Per the germline V gene, CDR1 is LGHNA and CDR2 is YNFKEQ. This CDR3 comprises 16 residues. Using a J-beta primer mix together with a sample-barcoded 5' primer, a second PCR was run for roughly 6 to 11 cycles. TCRdb reprocessed the 5' RACE reads with MiXCR, giving one entry per CDR3 protein. The repertoire holds roughly 900,000 distinct CDR3 sequences, with around 30% as singletons. Study results and limitations: Age advanced and TCR beta diversity per million T cells fell, roughly linearly.

The gene calls are TRBV4-2 and TRBJ1-1; D gene ambiguous. The source is a woman of 80 years or more in good health. The material sequenced was blood. The CDR3 bases are TGTGCCAGCAGCCAAGATCTGGTAGCAATGAACACTGAAGCTTTCTTT. Its protein is CASSQDLVAMNTEAFF.